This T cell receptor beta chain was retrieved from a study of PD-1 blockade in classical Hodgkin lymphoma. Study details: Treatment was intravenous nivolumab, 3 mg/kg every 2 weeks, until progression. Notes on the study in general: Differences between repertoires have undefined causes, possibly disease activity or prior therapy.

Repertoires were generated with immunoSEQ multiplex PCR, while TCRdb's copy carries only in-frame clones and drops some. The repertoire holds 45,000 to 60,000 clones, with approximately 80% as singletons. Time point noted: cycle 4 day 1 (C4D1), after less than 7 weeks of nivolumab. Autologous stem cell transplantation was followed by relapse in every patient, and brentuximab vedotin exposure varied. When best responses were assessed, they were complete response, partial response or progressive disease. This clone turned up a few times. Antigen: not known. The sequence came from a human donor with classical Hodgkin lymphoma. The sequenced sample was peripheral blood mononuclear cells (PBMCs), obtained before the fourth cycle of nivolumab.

CDR3 sequence reads: CASSFLGQGGTGELFF. The DNA of the CDR3 is TGTGCCAGCAGCTTCCTTGGACAGGGAGGGACCGGGGAGCTGTTTTTT. The V and J genes are TRBV5-6 and TRBJ2-2, with TRBD1 as a possible D gene (8 bases). Germline V gene sequence: CDR1 SGHDT, CDR2 YYEEEE. The CDR3 loop spans 16 amino acids. V was trimmed by 2 bases and J by 5 bases, leaving 16 bases between them. The full variable domain, rest sourced from reference TRBV5-6 and TRBJ2-2, is DAGVTQSPTHLIKTRGQQVTLRCSPKSGHDTVSWYQQALGQGPQFIFQYYEEEERQRGNFPDRFSGHQFPNYSSELNVNALLLGDSALYLCASSFLGQGGTGELFFGEGSRLTVL.